The 16 T cell receptor beta chains given below trace back to one sample, sequenced in a study of blood T cell repertoires in COVID-19. TCRdb's copy holds only in-frame clones and misses some; the assay was immunoSEQ multiplex PCR. The sample yields approximately 40,000 clones, 70% to 90% seen once. Sequencing was carried out using peripheral blood. The source of these receptors is a human donor in a cohort sampled during active COVID-19.

The chain employs TRBV15 and TRBJ2-5; perhaps TRBD2 as D (5 bases). CDR3 size: 15 residues. V lost 0 bases and J 4 bases, leaving 12 bases between the germline ends. Germline values: CDR1 LNHNV, CDR2 YYDKDF (reference sequence). CDR3 in amino acids: CATSRDYGGGETQYF. The CDR3 nucleotides are TGTGCCACCAGCAGAGATTACGGTGGAGGAGAGACCCAGTACTTC.

V usage is TRBV5-1 and J usage is TRBJ1-1, with a possible D match to TRBD1 (5 bases). Deletions cut 4 bases from V and 1 base from J, with 20 bases between. Germline V gives CDR1 SGHRS, CDR2 YFSETQ. CDR3 size: 17 residues. CDR3 nucleotides: TGCGCCAGCAGCCTAACCTCGGGGGTGAGATCGAACACTGAAGCTTTCTTT. Its translation: CASSLTSGVRSNTEAFF. The whole variable domain, filled in from reference TRBV5-1 and TRBJ1-1, reads KAGVTQTPRYLIKTRGQQVTLSCSPISGHRSVSWYQQTPGQGLQFLFEYFSETQRNKGNFPGRFSGRQFSNSRSEMNVSTLELGDSALYLCASSLTSGVRSNTEAFFGQGTRLTVV.

The CDR3 loop reads CASSYSRGAIYGYTF. In DNA form, the CDR3 reads TGTGCCAGCAGTTACTCGCGGGGGGCGATCTATGGCTACACCTTC. V is TRBV6-5 and J is TRBJ1-2, with D perhaps matching TRBD1 (6 bases). Trimming removed 0 bases from V and 4 bases from J, with 12 bases in between. Per germline, CDR1 MNHEY and CDR2 SVGAGI. CDR3 length: 15 amino acids.

The chain employs TRBV18 and TRBJ1-1, with D uncertain. Trimming stripped 5 bases from V and 3 bases from J, with 16 bases between. There are 15 residues in the CDR3. The germline V gene has CDR1 KGHSH and CDR2 LQKENI. CDR3 nucleotides: TGTGCCAGCTCAAGTGTAGACGGCGGGGACACTGAAGCTTTCTTT. Its translation: CASSSVDGGDTEAFF.

This clone has more than one count but fewer than ten. This chain connects TRBV2 to TRBJ2-5; TRBD2 matches 7 bases. There are 15 residues in the CDR3. Germline-derived CDR1 and CDR2 are SNHLY and FYNNEI. The junction had 2 bases not matched to a gene; V was cut back by 0 bases and J by 1 base. CDR3 sequence reads: CASSEASGGQETQYF. CDR3 coding DNA: TGTGCCAGCAGTGAAGCGTCGGGGGGCCAAGAGACCCAGTACTTC.

This chain joins TRBV7-2 and TRBJ1-5, with D possibly being TRBD1 (6 bases). V lost 8 bases to trimming and J lost 4 bases, with 15 bases between them. The CDR3 runs 14 residues. Per the germline V gene, CDR1 is SGHTA and CDR2 is FQGNSA. CDR3 sequence (DNA): TGTGCCAGCCTTACAGGGTACGGGAATCAGCCCCAGCATTTT. This translates into CASLTGYGNQPQHF.

On this clone: One junction end disagrees with the germline gene, perhaps due to a read error. V gene TRBV7-7 combines with J gene TRBJ2-1; a possible D gene is TRBD1 (5 bases). Germline CDR1 is SSHAT and CDR2 is FNYEAQ (reference sequence). CDR3 length: 15 residues. The CDR3 region has the DNA TGTGCTAGCAGCTTAGACAGTAGCTCCTACAATGAGCAGTTCTTC. It translates to CASSLDSSSYNEQFF.

The V call is TRBV7-2, the J call TRBJ2-3; 8 bases are shared with TRBD2. CDR1 is SGHTA, CDR2 FQGNSA, per germline. The CDR3 is 16 residues long. The ends lost 1 base at V and 7 bases at J; junction bases unmatched: 10. The CDR3 loop is CASSLGGGGITYTQYF. The CDR3 DNA follows: TGTGCCAGCAGCTTAGGAGGCGGGGGGATTACCTATACGCAGTATTTT.

This rearrangement joins TRBV4-1 to TRBJ1-4; unclear D gene. V was shortened by 0 bases and J by 3 bases, with 11 bases between the two germline ends. Germline V gene sequence: CDR1 MGHRA, CDR2 YSYEKL. The CDR3 loop spans 16 amino acids. The DNA of the CDR3 is TGCGCCAGCAGCCAAGATTTCGCCAGATCTAATGAAAAACTGTTTTTT. Protein sequence: CASSQDFARSNEKLFF.

The CDR3 reads CASSLASSGGPKNIQYF. In DNA form, the CDR3 reads TGTGCCAGCAGCTTAGCGTCAAGCGGGGGGCCCAAAAACATTCAGTACTTC. This chain connects TRBV11-1 to TRBJ2-4, with 9 bases that match TRBD2. Germline trimming cut 0 bases from V and 2 bases from J; bases unmatched to any gene: 5. Per the germline V gene, CDR1 is SGHAT and CDR2 is FQDESV (reference sequence). The CDR3 sequence is 17 residues long.

The rearrangement joins TRBV5-4 to TRBJ1-1; 7 nucleotides agree with TRBD1. CDR1 is SGHNT and CDR2 is YYREEE in the germline V gene (reference sequence). The CDR3 totals 14 residues. Trimming took 0 bases from V and 4 from J; bases not matched to a gene: 3. DNA of the CDR3: TGTGCCAGCAGCTTGGTGGCAGGGGGCACTGAAGCTTTCTTT. Encoded protein: CASSLVAGGTEAFF.

The chain recombines TRBV7-8 with TRBJ2-3; 7 bases line up with TRBD1. The CDR3 is 16 residues long. The V segment lost 3 bases and the J segment 3 bases; nucleotides outside the gene matches: 9. From germline, CDR1 is SGHVS and CDR2 FQNEAQ. The DNA for the CDR3 is TGTGCCAGCAGCTTCCGACAGGGAACGCGGACAGATACGCAGTATTTT. Translated, it gives CASSFRQGTRTDTQYF.

The rearrangement links TRBV6-5 to TRBJ1-5, with D possibly TRBD1 on 5 matching bases. The CDR3 has 16 amino acids. The V end lost 4 bases, the J end lost 0 bases, and 13 bases lay between the germline ends. CDR1 is MNHEY and CDR2 is SVGAGI in the germline V gene. In DNA, the CDR3 is TGTGCCAGCAGTTCGGAAGCGGGGGGTAGCAATCAGCCCCAGCATTTT. This sequence encodes CASSSEAGGSNQPQHF.

The J gene is TRBJ2-4, the V gene TRBV20-1, with 9 bases that match TRBD2. This CDR3 spans 14 amino acids. With 3 bases clipped from V and 7 bases from J, the junction kept 7 bases outside the gene matches. The germline V gene has CDR1 DFQATT and CDR2 SNEGSKA (reference sequence). CDR3 protein: CSASIAGAGNIQYF. CDR3 in DNA: TGCAGTGCTAGTATAGCGGGGGCCGGCAACATTCAGTACTTC.

This sequence joins TRBV5-1 and TRBJ2-7; D remains ambiguous. V dropped 3 bases and J dropped 2 bases, with 9 bases sitting between them. Germline CDR1 and CDR2: SGHRS and YFSETQ. CDR3 length: 13 residues. CDR3: CASSYGATYEQYF. The CDR3, as DNA: TGCGCCAGCAGCTACGGAGCGACCTACGAGCAGTACTTC.

The chain combines TRBV28 with TRBJ2-2; D not certain. The germline CDR1 and CDR2 sequences are MDHEN and SYDVKM. Trimming left V 7 bases short and J 3 bases short, with 15 bases between. The CDR3 totals 15 residues. The CDR3 loop reads CASNSLVGHTGELFF. The CDR3, as DNA: TGTGCCAGCAATTCGTTAGTTGGGCACACCGGGGAGCTGTTTTTT.